Given below is one T cell receptor (beta chain) in context. This sample was taken from a study of T-cell memory formation after mild COVID-19. TCRdb analysed the 5' RACE reads with MiXCR anew, one entry per CDR3 protein. The table records around 340,000 distinct CDR3 sequences, 13% to 15% of them present only once. Germline V gives CDR1 SGHRS, CDR2 YFSETQ. This CDR3 has 14 amino acids. V shed 0 bases and J shed 8 bases, with 12 bases lying between them. The sequenced material came from PBMCs or a T cell subset sorted from them (not recorded which). The rearrangement joins TRBV5-1 to TRBJ1-5; D is unclear. This TCR came from a man aged 18 to 29 who had mild COVID-19 (a few samples of this study predate the infection). Cell type and time point are not known. The CDR3 protein is CASSLATGMEPQHF. CDR3 sequence (DNA): TGCGCCAGCAGCTTGGCCACGGGGATGGAGCCCCAGCATTTT.